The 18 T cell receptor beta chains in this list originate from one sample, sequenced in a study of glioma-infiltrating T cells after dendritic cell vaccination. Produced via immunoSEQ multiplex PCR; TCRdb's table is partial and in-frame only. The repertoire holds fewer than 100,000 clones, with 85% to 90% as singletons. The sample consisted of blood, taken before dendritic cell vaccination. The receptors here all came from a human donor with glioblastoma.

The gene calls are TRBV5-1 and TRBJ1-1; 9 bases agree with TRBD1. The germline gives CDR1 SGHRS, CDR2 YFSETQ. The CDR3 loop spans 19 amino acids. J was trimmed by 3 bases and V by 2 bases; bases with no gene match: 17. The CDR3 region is CASSFYPHPGTGTDTEAFF. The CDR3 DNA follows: TGCGCCAGCAGCTTTTATCCCCATCCCGGGACAGGGACCGACACTGAAGCTTTCTTT.

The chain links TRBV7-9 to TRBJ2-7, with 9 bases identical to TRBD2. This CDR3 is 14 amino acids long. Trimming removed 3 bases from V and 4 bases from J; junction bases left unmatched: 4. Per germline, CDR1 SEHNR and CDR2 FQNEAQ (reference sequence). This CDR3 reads CASSFSGSVYEQYF. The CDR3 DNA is TGTGCCAGCAGCTTTAGCGGGAGCGTATACGAGCAGTACTTC.

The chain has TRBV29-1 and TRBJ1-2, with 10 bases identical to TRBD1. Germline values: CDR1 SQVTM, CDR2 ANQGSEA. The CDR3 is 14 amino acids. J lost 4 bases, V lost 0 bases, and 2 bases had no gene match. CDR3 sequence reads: CSVEDGTGVYGYTF. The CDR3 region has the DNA TGCAGCGTTGAAGATGGGACAGGGGTCTATGGCTACACCTTC.

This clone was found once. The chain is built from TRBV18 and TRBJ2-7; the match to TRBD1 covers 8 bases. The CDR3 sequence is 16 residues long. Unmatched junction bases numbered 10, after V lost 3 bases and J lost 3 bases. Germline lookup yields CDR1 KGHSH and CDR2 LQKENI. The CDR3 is CASSPLPGTGLYEQYF. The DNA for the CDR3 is TGTGCCAGCTCACCCCTCCCCGGGACAGGTCTCTACGAGCAGTACTTC.

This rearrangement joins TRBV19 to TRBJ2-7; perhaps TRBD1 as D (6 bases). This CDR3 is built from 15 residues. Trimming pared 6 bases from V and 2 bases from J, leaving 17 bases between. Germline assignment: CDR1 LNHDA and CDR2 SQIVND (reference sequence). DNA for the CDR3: TGTGCCAGTAGCCTGGCGGGCACAGGGCCCTACGAGCAGTACTTC. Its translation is CASSLAGTGPYEQYF.

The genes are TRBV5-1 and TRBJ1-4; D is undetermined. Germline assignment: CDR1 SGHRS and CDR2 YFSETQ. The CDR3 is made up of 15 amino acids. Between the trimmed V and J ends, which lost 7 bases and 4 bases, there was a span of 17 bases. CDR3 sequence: CASHPSYRDNEKLFF. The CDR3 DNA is TGCGCCAGCCACCCCTCCTACAGAGATAATGAAAAACTGTTTTTT. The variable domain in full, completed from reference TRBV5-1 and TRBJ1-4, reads KAGVTQTPRYLIKTRGQQVTLSCSPISGHRSVSWYQQTPGQGLQFLFEYFSETQRNKGNFPGRFSGRQFSNSRSEMNVSTLELGDSALYLCASHPSYRDNEKLFFGSGTQLSVL.

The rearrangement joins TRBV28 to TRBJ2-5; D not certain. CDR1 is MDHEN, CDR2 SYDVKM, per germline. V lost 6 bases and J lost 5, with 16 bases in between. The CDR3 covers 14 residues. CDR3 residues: CASSLRRIGETQYF. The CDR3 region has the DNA TGTGCCAGCAGCCTCCGAAGGATCGGGGAGACCCAGTACTTC. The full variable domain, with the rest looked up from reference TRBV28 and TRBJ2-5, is DVKVTQSSRYLVKRTGEKVFLECVQDMDHENMFWYRQDPGLGLRLIYFSYDVKMKEKGDIPEGYSVSREKKERFSLILESASTNQTSMYLCASSLRRIGETQYFGPGTRLLVL.

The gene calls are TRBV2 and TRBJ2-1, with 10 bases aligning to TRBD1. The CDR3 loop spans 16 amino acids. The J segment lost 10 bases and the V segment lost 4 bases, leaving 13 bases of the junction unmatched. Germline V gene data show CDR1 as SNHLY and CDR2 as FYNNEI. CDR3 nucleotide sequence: TGTGCCAGCAGTGGAATGGGACAGGGGCTCGGGGAGGAGCAGTTCTTC. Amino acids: CASSGMGQGLGEEQFF.

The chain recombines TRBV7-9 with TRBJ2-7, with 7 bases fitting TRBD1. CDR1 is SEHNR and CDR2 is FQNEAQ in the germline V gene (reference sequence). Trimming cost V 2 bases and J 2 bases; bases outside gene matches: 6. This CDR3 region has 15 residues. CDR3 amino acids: CASSLFGGQAYEQYF. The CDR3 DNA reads TGTGCCAGCAGCTTATTCGGAGGACAGGCCTACGAGCAGTACTTC. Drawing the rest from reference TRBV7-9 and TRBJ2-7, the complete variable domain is DTGVSQNPRHKITKRGQNVTFRCDPISEHNRLYWYRQTLGQGPEFLTYFQNEAQLEKSRLLSDRFSAERPKGSFSTLEIQRTEQGDSAMYLCASSLFGGQAYEQYFGPGTRLTVT.

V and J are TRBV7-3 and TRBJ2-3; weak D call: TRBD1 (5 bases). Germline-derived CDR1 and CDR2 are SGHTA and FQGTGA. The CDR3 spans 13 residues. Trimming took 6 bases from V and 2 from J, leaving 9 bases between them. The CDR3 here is CASRRQYTDTQYF. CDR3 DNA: TGTGCCAGCAGACGACAGTACACAGATACGCAGTATTTT.

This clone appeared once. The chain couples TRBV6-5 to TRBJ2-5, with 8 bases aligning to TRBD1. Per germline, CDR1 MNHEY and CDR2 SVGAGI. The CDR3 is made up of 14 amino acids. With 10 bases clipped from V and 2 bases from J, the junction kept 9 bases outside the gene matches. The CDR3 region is CATSDREKQETQYF. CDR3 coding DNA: TGTGCCACCTCGGACAGGGAAAAACAAGAGACCCAGTACTTC.

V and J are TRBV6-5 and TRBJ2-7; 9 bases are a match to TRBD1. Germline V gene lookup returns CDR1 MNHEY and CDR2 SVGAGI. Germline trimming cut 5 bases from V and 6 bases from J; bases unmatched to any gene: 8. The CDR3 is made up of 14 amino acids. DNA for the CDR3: TGTGCCAGCAGTCAATGGGACAGGGTGAGCGAGCAGTACTTC. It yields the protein CASSQWDRVSEQYF.

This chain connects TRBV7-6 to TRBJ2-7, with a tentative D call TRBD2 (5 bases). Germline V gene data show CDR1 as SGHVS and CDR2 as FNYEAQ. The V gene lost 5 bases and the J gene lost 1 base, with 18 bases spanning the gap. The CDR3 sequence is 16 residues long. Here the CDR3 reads CASSRGLGGLSYEQYF. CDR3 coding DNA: TGTGCCAGCAGCCGCGGCCTGGGCGGGTTATCCTACGAGCAGTACTTC.

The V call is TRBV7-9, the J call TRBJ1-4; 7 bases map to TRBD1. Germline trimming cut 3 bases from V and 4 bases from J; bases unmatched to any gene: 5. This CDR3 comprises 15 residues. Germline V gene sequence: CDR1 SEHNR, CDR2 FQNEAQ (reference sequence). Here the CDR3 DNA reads TGTGCCAGCAGCTTCTTCGGGACAGATAATGAAAAACTGTTTTTT. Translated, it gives CASSFFGTDNEKLFF.

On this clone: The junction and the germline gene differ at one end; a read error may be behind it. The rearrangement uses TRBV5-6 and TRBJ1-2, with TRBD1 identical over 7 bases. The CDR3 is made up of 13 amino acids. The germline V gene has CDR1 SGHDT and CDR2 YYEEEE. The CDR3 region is CASSLEGAYGYTF. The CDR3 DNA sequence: TGTGCCAGCAGTTTGGAGGGGGCTTATGGCTACACCTTC.

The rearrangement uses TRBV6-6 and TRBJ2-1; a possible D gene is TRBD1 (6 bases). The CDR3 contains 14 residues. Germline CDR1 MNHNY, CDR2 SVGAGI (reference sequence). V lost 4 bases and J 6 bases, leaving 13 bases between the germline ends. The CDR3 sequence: CASSLYRDPNEQFF. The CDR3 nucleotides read TGTGCCAGCAGTTTGTACAGGGATCCCAATGAGCAGTTCTTC.

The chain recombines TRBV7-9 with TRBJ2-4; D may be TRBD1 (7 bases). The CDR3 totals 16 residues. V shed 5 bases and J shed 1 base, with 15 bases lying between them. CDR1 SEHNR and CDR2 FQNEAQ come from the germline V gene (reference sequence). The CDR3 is CASSPSGGSAKNIQYF. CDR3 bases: TGTGCCAGCAGCCCCTCAGGGGGGAGCGCCAAAAACATTCAGTACTTC.

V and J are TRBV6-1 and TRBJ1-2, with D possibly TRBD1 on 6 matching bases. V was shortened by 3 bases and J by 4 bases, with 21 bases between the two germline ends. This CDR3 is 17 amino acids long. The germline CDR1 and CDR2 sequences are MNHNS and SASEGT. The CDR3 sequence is CASSDVSGVDPSYGYTF. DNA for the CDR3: TGTGCCAGCAGTGACGTGTCAGGGGTCGACCCCAGCTATGGCTACACCTTC.